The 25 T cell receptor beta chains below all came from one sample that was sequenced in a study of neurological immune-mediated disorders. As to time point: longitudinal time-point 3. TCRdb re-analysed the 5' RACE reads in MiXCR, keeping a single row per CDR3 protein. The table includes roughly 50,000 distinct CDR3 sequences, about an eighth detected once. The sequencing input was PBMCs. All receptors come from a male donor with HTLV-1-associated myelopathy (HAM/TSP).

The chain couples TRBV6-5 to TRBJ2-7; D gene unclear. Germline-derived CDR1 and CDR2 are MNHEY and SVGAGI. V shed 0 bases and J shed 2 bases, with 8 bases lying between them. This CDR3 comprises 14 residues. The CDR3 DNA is TGTGCCAGCAGTTACTCGACGGATACCTACGAGCAGTACTTC. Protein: CASSYSTDTYEQYF.

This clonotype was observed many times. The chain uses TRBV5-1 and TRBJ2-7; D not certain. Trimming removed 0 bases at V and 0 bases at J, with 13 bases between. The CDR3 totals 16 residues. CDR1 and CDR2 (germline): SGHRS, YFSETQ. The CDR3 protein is CASSLGPSDISYEQYF. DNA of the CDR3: TGCGCCAGCAGCTTGGGACCCTCCGACATCTCCTACGAGCAGTACTTC.

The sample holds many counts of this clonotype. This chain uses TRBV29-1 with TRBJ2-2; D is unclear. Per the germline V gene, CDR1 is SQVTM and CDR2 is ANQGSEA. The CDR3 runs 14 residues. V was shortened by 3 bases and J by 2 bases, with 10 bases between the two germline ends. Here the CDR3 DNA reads TGCAGCGTTGAGCCCCTTACAAACACCGGGGAGCTGTTTTTT. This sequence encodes CSVEPLTNTGELFF.

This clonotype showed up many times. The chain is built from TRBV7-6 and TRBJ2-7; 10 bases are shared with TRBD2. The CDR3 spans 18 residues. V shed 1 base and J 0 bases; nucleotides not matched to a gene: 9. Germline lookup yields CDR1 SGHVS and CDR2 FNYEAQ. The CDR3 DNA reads TGTGCCAGCAGCTTAGTGGTTGGTAGCGGGGGGACCTCCTACGAGCAGTACTTC. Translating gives CASSLVVGSGGTSYEQYF.

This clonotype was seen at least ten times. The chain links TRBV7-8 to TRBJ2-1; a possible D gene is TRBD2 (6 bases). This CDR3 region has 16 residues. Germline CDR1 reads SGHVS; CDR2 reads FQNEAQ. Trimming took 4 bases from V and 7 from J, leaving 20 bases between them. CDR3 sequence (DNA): TGTGCCAGCAGCTCCCGGCCGGGTACTAGCAAGAATGAGCAGTTCTTC. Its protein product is CASSSRPGTSKNEQFF.

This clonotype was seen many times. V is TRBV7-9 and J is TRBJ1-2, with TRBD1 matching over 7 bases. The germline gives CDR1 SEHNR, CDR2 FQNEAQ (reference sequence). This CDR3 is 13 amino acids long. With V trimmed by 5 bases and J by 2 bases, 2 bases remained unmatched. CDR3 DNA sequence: TGTGCCAGCAGCCCGACAGGGAACTATGGCTACACCTTC. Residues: CASSPTGNYGYTF.

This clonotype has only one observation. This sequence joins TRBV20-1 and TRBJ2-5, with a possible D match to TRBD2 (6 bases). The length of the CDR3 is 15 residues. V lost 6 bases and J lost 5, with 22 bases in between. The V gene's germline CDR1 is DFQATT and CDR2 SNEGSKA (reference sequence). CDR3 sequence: CSAPGADGGRETQYF. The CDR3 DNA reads TGCAGTGCCCCCGGGGCGGACGGGGGTCGGGAGACCCAGTACTTC.

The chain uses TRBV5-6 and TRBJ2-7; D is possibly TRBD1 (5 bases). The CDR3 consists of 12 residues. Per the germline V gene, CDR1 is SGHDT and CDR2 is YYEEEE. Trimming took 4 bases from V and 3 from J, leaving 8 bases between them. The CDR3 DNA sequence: TGTGCCAGCAGCCTGGACAACTACGAGCAGTACTTC. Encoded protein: CASSLDNYEQYF.

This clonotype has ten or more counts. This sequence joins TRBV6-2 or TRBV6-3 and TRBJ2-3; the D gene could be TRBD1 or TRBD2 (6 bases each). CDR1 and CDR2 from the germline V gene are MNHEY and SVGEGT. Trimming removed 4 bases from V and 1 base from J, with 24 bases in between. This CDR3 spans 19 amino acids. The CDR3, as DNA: TGTGCCAGCAGTTCCCCAACGGGGGCCCCTTCACCACGCACAGATACGCAGTATTTT. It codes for CASSSPTGAPSPRTDTQYF.

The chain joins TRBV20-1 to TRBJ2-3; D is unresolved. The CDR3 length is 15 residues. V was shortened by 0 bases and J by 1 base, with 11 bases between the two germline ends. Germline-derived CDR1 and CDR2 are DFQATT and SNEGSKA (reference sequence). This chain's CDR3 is CSAREFGPRTDTQYF. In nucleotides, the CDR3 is TGCAGTGCTAGAGAATTTGGCCCACGCACAGATACGCAGTATTTT.

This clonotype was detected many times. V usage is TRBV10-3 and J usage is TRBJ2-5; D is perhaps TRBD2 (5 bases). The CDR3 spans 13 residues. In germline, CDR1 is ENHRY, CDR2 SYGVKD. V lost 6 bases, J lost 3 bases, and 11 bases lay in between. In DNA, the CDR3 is TGTGCCATCAGGGAGGCCGCCAAAGAGACCCAGTACTTC. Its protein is CAIREAAKETQYF.

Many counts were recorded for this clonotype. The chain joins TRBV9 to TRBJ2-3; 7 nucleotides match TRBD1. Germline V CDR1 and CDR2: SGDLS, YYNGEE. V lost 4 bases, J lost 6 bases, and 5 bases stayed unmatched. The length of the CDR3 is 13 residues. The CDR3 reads CASSRGQMDTQYF. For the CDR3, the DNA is TGTGCCAGCAGCCGGGGACAGATGGATACGCAGTATTTT.

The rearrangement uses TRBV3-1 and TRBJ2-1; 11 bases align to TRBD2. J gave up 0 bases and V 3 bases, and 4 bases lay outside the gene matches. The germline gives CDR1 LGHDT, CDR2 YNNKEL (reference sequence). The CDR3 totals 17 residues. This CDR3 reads CASSHLTSGVSYNEQFF. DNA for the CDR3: TGTGCCAGCAGCCACCTGACTAGCGGGGTCTCCTACAATGAGCAGTTCTTC.

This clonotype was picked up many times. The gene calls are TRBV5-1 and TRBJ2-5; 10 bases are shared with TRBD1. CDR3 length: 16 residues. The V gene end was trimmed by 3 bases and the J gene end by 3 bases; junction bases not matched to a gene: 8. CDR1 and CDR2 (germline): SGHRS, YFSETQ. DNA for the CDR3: TGCGCCAGCAGCTCCACACCGACAGGGGGCGAAGAGACCCAGTACTTC. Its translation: CASSSTPTGGEETQYF.

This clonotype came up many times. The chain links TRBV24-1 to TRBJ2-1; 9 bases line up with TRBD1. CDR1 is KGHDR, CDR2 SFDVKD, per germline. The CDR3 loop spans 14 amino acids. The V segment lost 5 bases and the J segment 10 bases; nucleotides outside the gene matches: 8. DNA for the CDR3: TGTGCCACCAGTGCAAACAGGGGGCCGTCGGAGCAGTTCTTC. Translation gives CATSANRGPSEQFF.

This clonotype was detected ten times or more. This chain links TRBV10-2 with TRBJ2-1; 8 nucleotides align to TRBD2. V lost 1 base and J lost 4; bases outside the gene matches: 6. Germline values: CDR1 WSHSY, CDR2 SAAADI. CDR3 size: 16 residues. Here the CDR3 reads CASSEYERGIYNEQFF. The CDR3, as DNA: TGCGCCAGCAGTGAGTACGAGCGGGGGATTTACAATGAGCAGTTCTTC.

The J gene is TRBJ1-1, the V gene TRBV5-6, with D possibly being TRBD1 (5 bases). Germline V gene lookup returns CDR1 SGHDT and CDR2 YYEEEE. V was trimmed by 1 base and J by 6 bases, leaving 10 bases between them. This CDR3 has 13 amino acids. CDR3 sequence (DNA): TGTGCCAGCAGCTTGCCTCAGGGCTCTGAAGCTTTCTTT. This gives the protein CASSLPQGSEAFF.

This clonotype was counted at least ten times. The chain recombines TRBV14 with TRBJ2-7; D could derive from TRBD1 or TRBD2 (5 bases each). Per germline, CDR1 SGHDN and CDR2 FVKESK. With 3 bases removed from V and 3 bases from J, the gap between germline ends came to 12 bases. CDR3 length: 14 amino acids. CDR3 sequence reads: CASSQFAGSYEQYF. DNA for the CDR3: TGTGCCAGCAGCCAGTTCGCAGGGAGCTACGAGCAGTACTTC. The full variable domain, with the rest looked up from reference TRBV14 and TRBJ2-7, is EAGVTQFPSHSVIEKGQTVTLRCDPISGHDNLYWYRRVMGKEIKFLLHFVKESKQDESGMPNNRFLAERTGGTYSTLKVQPAELEDSGVYFCASSQFAGSYEQYFGPGTRLTVT.

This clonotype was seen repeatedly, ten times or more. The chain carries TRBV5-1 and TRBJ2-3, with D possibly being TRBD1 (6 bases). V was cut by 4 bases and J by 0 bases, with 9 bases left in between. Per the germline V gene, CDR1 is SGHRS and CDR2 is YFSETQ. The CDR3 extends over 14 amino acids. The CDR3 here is CASSHRDSTDTQYF. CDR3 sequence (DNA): TGCGCCAGCAGCCACAGGGACAGCACAGATACGCAGTATTTT.

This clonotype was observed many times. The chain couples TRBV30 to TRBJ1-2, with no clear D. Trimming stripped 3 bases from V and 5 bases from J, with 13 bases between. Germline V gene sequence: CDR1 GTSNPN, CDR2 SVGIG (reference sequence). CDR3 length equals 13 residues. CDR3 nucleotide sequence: TGTGCCTGGAGCCCTTCCCTCCGGTATGGCTACACCTTC. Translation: CAWSPSLRYGYTF.

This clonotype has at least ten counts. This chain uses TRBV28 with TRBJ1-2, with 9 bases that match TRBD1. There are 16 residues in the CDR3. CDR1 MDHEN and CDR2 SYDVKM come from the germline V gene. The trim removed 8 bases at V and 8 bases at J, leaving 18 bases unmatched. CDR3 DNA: TGTGCCAGCGACATACCAGGCCGGGACAGGGTCTGGGGCTACACCTTC. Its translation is CASDIPGRDRVWGYTF.

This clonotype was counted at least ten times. The CDR3 coding sequence is TGCAGTGCTAGAGATAAAGGGGTTAGCCAGCCCCAGCATTTT. The encoded protein is CSARDKGVSQPQHF. This rearrangement joins TRBV20-1 to TRBJ1-5; tentative D call: TRBD1 (5 bases). The CDR3 has 14 amino acids. Trimming stripped 0 bases from V and 7 bases from J, with 13 bases between. Per germline, CDR1 DFQATT and CDR2 SNEGSKA (reference sequence).

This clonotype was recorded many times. The CDR3 bases are TGCGCCAGCAGCGTAGGAACAGGGTCCACCGGGGAGCTGTTTTTT. Translation gives CASSVGTGSTGELFF. The gene calls are TRBV5-1 and TRBJ2-2; D is possibly TRBD1 (6 bases). The CDR3 is 15 amino acids. Germline-derived CDR1 and CDR2 are SGHRS and YFSETQ. Trimming took 4 bases from V and 4 from J, leaving 14 bases between them.

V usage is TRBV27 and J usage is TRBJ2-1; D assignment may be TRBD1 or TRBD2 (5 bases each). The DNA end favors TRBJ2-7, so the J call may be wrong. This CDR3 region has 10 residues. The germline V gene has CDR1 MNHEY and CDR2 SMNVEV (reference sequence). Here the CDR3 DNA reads TGTGCCAGCCGGGGCGATGAGCAGTACTTC. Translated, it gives CASRGDEQYF.

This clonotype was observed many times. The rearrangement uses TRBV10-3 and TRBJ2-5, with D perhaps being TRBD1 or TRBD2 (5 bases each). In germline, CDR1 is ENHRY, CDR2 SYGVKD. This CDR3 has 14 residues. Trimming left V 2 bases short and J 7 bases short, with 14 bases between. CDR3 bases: TGTGCCATCAGTGAGGGGGGTCTGTTTGGGACCCAGTACTTC. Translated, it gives CAISEGGLFGTQYF.